This passage covers 20 T cell receptor beta chains from one sample sequenced in a study of regulatory T cells in long-lasting Graves disease. Time point specified: newly diagnosed GD, antithyroid drugs for less than 3 months. PBMC-extracted RNA yielded the TCR library. Library construction for TCR beta used iRepertoire HTBI primers and Arm-PCR of CDR3 regions. TCRdb called the multiplex PCR reads again in MiXCR, with one record for every CDR3 protein. Here the sample spans fewer than 350,000 distinct CDR3 sequences, approximately 20% being singletons. The sequenced sample was peripheral blood mononuclear cells (PBMCs), obtained at new diagnosis, from a patient treated with antithyroid drugs. These receptors all stem from a female donor with Graves disease.

This clonotype was picked up many times. The chain carries TRBV5-5 and TRBJ1-5; 10 bases line up with TRBD1. CDR1 and CDR2 from the germline V gene are SGHKS and YYEKEE (reference sequence). CDR3 size: 14 residues. The V gene end was trimmed by 4 bases and the J gene end by 6 bases; junction bases not matched to a gene: 4. The CDR3 region has the DNA TGTGCCAGCAGCCCAGGACAGGGGGTTCAGCCCCAGCATTTT. Translated, it gives CASSPGQGVQPQHF.

CDR3 protein: CASTPAQGNYGYTF. The CDR3 nucleotides are TGCGCCAGCACCCCTGCACAGGGGAACTATGGCTACACCTTC. The chain combines TRBV10-2 with TRBJ1-2; 7 bases are a match to TRBD1. Per germline, CDR1 WSHSY and CDR2 SAAADI. V lost 7 bases to trimming and J lost 2 bases; unmatched junction nucleotides: 7. This CDR3 is 14 amino acids long.

This clonotype has ten or more counts. The rearrangement uses TRBV2 and TRBJ2-2; D not certain. V was shortened by 3 bases and J by 2 bases, with 10 bases between the two germline ends. The CDR3 sequence is 15 residues long. Germline CDR1 and CDR2: SNHLY and FYNNEI. CDR3 DNA: TGTGCCAGCAGTGATGCCACTCCCAACACCGGGGAGCTGTTTTTT. Protein sequence: CASSDATPNTGELFF.

The chain carries TRBV7-2 and TRBJ1-1; TRBD1 aligns across 11 bases. The junction had 6 bases not matched to a gene; V was cut back by 7 bases and J by 2 bases. The CDR3 consists of 15 residues. Germline V lookup: CDR1 SGHTA, CDR2 FQGNSA. CDR3 nucleotides: TGTGCCAGCACCCGGGACAGGGGGTCTAACACTGAAGCTTTCTTT. Translation gives CASTRDRGSNTEAFF.

This clonotype occurred many times. V is TRBV27 and J is TRBJ2-6, with TRBD1 as a possible D gene (6 bases). The germline V gene encodes CDR1 MNHEY and CDR2 SMNVEV (reference sequence). The CDR3 sequence is 18 residues long. Trimming removed 3 bases from V and 0 bases from J, with 15 bases in between. This chain's CDR3 is CASSFEGHHRSGANVLTF. For the CDR3, the DNA is TGTGCCAGCAGTTTCGAGGGACACCACCGCTCTGGGGCCAACGTCCTGACTTTC.

This clonotype occurred many times. The chain combines TRBV28 with TRBJ2-1, with 8 bases fitting TRBD1. The CDR3 extends over 14 amino acids. With V trimmed by 7 bases and J by 6 bases, 8 bases remained unmatched. The germline V gene encodes CDR1 MDHEN and CDR2 SYDVKM. CDR3 region: CASNVPGQVNEQFF. In DNA form, the CDR3 reads TGTGCCAGCAACGTACCGGGACAGGTCAATGAGCAGTTCTTC.

For this clonotype: A far larger clone is off by one base, so a read error is likely. The gene calls are TRBV12-3 or TRBV12-4 and TRBJ1-1; 7 nucleotides align to TRBD1. The CDR3 consists of 16 residues. The DNA for the CDR3 is TGTGCCAGCAGCTGGACAGGATCAAGAATGAACACTGGAGCTTTCTTT. Its protein product is CASSWTGSRMNTGAFF.

This clonotype has a count of ten or more. V usage is TRBV19 and J usage is TRBJ2-7; 11 positions agree with TRBD1. CDR3 length: 16 residues. Germline lookup yields CDR1 LNHDA and CDR2 SQIVND (reference sequence). The J segment lost 4 bases and the V segment lost 4 bases, leaving 9 bases of the junction unmatched. The CDR3 is CASSNSLRDRGYEQYF. Written as DNA, the CDR3 is TGTGCCAGTAGTAATAGTCTAAGGGACAGGGGGTACGAGCAGTACTTC.

This clonotype was observed a handful of times. The genes are TRBV12-3 or TRBV12-4 and TRBJ1-5; 8 positions agree with TRBD1. The ends lost 5 bases at V and 7 bases at J; junction bases unmatched: 16. This CDR3 is 17 amino acids long. CDR3 region: CASSTRRTGFSRQPQHF. Here the CDR3 DNA reads TGTGCCAGCAGTACCCGACGGACAGGGTTTAGTAGGCAGCCCCAGCATTTT.

Only a few counts were recorded for this clonotype. V gene TRBV7-9 combines with J gene TRBJ2-5; no firm D call. The CDR3 loop spans 13 amino acids. Between the trimmed V and J ends, which lost 1 base and 2 bases, there was a span of 5 bases. Looked up from germline, CDR1 is SEHNR and CDR2 is FQNEAQ (reference sequence). CDR3 amino acids: CASSLEFQETQYF. CDR3 nucleotide sequence: TGTGCCAGCAGCTTAGAGTTTCAAGAGACCCAGTACTTC.

V gene TRBV7-6 combines with J gene TRBJ2-6; D is unclear. This CDR3 spans 18 amino acids. Per germline, CDR1 SGHVS and CDR2 FNYEAQ. V was shortened by 0 bases and J by 0 bases, with 12 bases between the two germline ends. The CDR3 DNA is TGTGCCAGCAGCTTAGCGCAGTTCGAACGCTCTGGGGCCAACGTCCTGACTTTC. Translated, it gives CASSLAQFERSGANVLTF.

In its sample, this clonotype was seen many times. The V call is TRBV5-6, the J call TRBJ1-1; TRBD1 aligns across 8 bases. Trimming took 0 bases from V and 4 from J; bases not matched to a gene: 5. Per the germline V gene, CDR1 is SGHDT and CDR2 is YYEEEE. The CDR3 runs 15 residues. CDR3 in DNA: TGTGCCAGCAGCTTGGTGGACAGGGAGTTCACTGAAGCTTTCTTT. Its protein product is CASSLVDREFTEAFF.

This clonotype was observed many times. The genes are TRBV30 and TRBJ2-7; D may be TRBD1 or TRBD2 (5 bases each). V lost 2 bases and J 0 bases, leaving 8 bases between the germline ends. The length of the CDR3 is 13 residues. In germline, CDR1 is GTSNPN, CDR2 SVGIG (reference sequence). The CDR3 sequence is CAWSTGLSYEQYF. The DNA of the CDR3 is TGTGCCTGGAGTACAGGACTCTCCTACGAGCAGTACTTC.

A remark on this clonotype: The junction differs from germline at one of its ends, possibly a read error. The chain combines TRBV6-9 with TRBJ2-1; 10 nucleotides line up with TRBD1. This CDR3 contains 14 residues. Germline V gene data show CDR1 as MNHGY and CDR2 as SVAAGI. The chain's CDR3 is CASSHWDRGSEQFF. The DNA for the CDR3 is TGCGCCAGCAGTCATTGGGACAGGGGATCTGAGCAGTTCTTC.

The chain couples TRBV29-1 to TRBJ2-7; D possibly uses TRBD1 or TRBD2 (5 bases each). The germline V gene has CDR1 SQVTM and CDR2 ANQGSEA. The CDR3 is 11 residues long. V was cut by 6 bases and J by 5 bases, with 11 bases left in between. The CDR3 reads CSVRGSNEQYF. DNA for the CDR3: TGCAGCGTCCGGGGCTCGAACGAGCAGTACTTC.

CDR3 coding DNA: TGTGCCAGCAGTTCCCCCAGACTAGCGGGAAATACCTACAATGAGCAGTTCTTC. Translation: CASSSPRLAGNTYNEQFF. J is TRBJ2-1 and V is TRBV28; TRBD2 agrees at 11 bases. Losses at the gene ends were 4 bases for V and 2 bases for J; bases not matched to a gene: 10. The germline CDR1 and CDR2 sequences are MDHEN and SYDVKM. This CDR3 has 18 amino acids.

The table lists this clonotype with many counts. This chain links TRBV27 with TRBJ2-7, with 9 positions matching TRBD2. The trim removed 5 bases at V and 4 bases at J, leaving 12 bases unmatched. This CDR3 spans 16 amino acids. Germline loops: CDR1 MNHEY, CDR2 SMNVEV (reference sequence). The CDR3 here is CASSPVSGSDPYEQYF. CDR3 nucleotides: TGTGCCAGCAGTCCTGTTAGCGGGAGTGATCCGTACGAGCAGTACTTC.

This clonotype occurred many times. The CDR3 sequence is CASSRDRGTEAFF. CDR3 bases: TGTGCCAGCAGCCGAGATCGGGGCACTGAAGCTTTCTTT. The rearrangement uses TRBV12-3 or TRBV12-4 and TRBJ1-1; D unclear. The CDR3 is made up of 13 amino acids. V was clipped by 6 bases and J by 4 bases, with 12 bases between them.

The chain recombines TRBV5-5 with TRBJ1-2; D unresolved. Trimming shortened V by 4 bases and J by 3 bases, and 13 bases separated the two germline ends. This CDR3 is built from 14 residues. The germline gives CDR1 SGHKS, CDR2 YYEKEE (reference sequence). In DNA form, the CDR3 reads TGTGCCAGCAGCATTGGAAACGGCCACTATGGCTACACCTTC. This encodes CASSIGNGHYGYTF.

In its sample, this clonotype was seen many times. The V gene is TRBV7-9, the J gene TRBJ1-5; D not resolved. The CDR3 covers 14 residues. Germline V gene sequence: CDR1 SEHNR, CDR2 FQNEAQ (reference sequence). The ends were cut back, 1 base at V and 3 bases at J, with 7 bases in the middle. CDR3 nucleotides: TGTGCCAGCAGCTTAGGGGCCCTCAATCAGCCCCAGCATTTT. This gives the protein CASSLGALNQPQHF.